This T cell receptor (beta chain) was profiled in a study of T cell clonotyping in hematopoietic cell transplantation. Points from the study as a whole: Few recipient clonotypes overlapped donors; over 97% were de novo at given depth. Pathologically expanded recipient clonotypes increased progressively from day 30 to day 180 as diversity fell.

Recipient blood drawn about 28 days pretransplant and days 30, 100, 180 after. CDR3 length equals 16 residues. V was shortened by 2 bases and J by 0 bases, with 13 bases between the two germline ends. Germline V CDR1 and CDR2: MNHNS, SASEGT. The repertoire was sequenced with immunoSEQ multiplex PCR; TCRdb's copy has only in-frame clones and lacks some. The sample gives approximately 8,800 clones, 90% to 95% of which show up once; approximately 5.1% is in the top ten. Note on this clone: Antigen: not known.

The chain couples TRBV6-1 to TRBJ1-1; D is possibly TRBD1 (5 bases). The clonotype originates from a male patient in his fifties who had an allogeneic stem cell transplant from a related donor, so T cells may come from the graft donor. Some clones in this sample may be carry-over from other donors' samples. Specimen: PBMCs, collected 100 days after allogeneic stem cell transplant. The CDR3 reads CASSERDSWMNTEAFF. The DNA for the CDR3 is TGTGCCAGCAGTGAACGAGACAGCTGGATGAACACTGAAGCTTTCTTT.